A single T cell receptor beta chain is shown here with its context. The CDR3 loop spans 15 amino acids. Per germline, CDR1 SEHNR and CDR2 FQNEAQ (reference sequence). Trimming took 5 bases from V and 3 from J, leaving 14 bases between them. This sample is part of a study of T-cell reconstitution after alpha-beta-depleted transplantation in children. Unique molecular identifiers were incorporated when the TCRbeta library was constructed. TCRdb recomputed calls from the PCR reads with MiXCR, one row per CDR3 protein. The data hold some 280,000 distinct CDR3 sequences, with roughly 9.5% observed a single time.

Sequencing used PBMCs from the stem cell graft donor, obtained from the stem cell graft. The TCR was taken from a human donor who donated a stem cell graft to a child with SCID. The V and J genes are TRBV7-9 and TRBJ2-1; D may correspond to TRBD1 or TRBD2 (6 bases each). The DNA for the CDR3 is TGTGCCAGCAGCCCCCCGGGGGCCGACTACAATGAGCAGTTCTTC. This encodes CASSPPGADYNEQFF.